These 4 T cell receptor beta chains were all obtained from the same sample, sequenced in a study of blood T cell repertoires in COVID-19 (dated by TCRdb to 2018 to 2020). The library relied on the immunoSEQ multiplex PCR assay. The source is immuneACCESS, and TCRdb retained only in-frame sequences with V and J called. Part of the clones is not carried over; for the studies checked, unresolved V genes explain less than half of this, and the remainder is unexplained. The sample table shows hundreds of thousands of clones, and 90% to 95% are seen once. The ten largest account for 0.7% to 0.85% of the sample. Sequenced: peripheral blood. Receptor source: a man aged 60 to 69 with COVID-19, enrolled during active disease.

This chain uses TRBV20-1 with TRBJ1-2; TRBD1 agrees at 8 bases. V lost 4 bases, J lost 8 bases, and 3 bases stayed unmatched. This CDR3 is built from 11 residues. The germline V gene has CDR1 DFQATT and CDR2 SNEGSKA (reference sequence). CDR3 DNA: TGCAGTGCTATGGACAGGGACGGCTACACCTTC. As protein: CSAMDRDGYTF.

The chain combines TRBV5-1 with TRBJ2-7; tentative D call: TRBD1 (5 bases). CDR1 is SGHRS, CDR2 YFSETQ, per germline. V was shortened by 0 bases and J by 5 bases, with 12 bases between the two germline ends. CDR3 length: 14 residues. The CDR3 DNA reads TGCGCCAGCAGCTTGGCCTATGTAGGGGACGAGCAGTACTTC. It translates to CASSLAYVGDEQYF. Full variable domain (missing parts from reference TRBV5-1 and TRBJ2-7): KAGVTQTPRYLIKTRGQQVTLSCSPISGHRSVSWYQQTPGQGLQFLFEYFSETQRNKGNFPGRFSGRQFSNSRSEMNVSTLELGDSALYLCASSLAYVGDEQYFGPGTRLTVT.

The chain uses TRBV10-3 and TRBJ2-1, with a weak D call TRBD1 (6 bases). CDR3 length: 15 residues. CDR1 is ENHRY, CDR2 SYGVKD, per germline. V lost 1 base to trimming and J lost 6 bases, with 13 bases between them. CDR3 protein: CAISELAGVSNEQFF. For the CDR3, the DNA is TGTGCCATCAGTGAGTTGGCAGGGGTAAGCAATGAGCAGTTCTTC.

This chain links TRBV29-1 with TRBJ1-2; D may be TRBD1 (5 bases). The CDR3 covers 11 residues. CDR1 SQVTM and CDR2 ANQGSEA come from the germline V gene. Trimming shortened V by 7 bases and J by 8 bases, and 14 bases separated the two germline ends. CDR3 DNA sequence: TGCAGCGCCGACAGCCCCAGGGGCTACACCTTC. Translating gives CSADSPRGYTF.